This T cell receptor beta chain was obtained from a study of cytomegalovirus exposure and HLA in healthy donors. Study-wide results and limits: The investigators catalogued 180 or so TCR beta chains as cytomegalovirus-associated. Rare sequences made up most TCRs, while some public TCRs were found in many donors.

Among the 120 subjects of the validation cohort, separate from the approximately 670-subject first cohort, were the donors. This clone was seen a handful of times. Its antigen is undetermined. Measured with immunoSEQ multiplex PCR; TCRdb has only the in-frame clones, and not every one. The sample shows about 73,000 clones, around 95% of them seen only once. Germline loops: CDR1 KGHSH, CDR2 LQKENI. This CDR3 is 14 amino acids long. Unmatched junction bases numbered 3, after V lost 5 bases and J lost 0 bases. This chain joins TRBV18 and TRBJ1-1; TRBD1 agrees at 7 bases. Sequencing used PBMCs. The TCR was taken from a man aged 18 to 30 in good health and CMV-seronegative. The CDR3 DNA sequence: TGTGCCAGCTCATCGGACAGGTTGAACACTGAAGCTTTCTTT. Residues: CASSSDRLNTEAFF.